Described below is a single TCR beta chain sequence and its context. The entry originates in a study of blood T cell repertoires in COVID-19. Whole-study context: Sites across the United States, Italy and Spain contributed samples from acute and convalescent COVID-19. PBMCs, B-cell-depleted T cells, or T cells provided the cDNA or gDNA that made up the material.

The germline V gene encodes CDR1 SGHRS and CDR2 YFSETQ. Trimming removed 2 bases at V and 6 bases at J, with 14 bases between. This CDR3 contains 15 residues. TCRdb keeps only in-frame clones here, not all; method: immunoSEQ multiplex PCR. The table includes 100,000 to 150,000 clones, roughly 72% detected once. The TCR originated in a man in his sixties with acute or convalescent COVID-19. V gene TRBV5-1 combines with J gene TRBJ1-4; D ambiguous. Source material: peripheral blood. The CDR3 coding sequence is TGCGCCAGCAGCTTACAGAACCGTCTTGATGAAAAACTGTTTTTT. This translates into CASSLQNRLDEKLFF.